This T cell receptor beta chain was captured in a study of beta chain features in type 1 diabetes. From germline, CDR1 is SGHRS and CDR2 YFSETQ. Trimming stripped 2 bases from V and 1 base from J, with 12 bases between. The CDR3 covers 15 residues. Study-wide findings and caveats: PCR might favor shorter templates, but any such skew would affect patients and controls equally. Whether TCRB rearrangement is influenced by HLA type went unresolved here.

Expressed TCRB transcripts were sequenced after all isolated RNA was converted to cDNA. Assay: immunoSEQ multiplex PCR; the TCRdb copy retains only in-frame clones and omits some. The top ten hold 3.5% to 4% of the sample, which has a few hundred thousand clones, about 25% seen once. A sort by CD45RO/CCR7/CD25/CD127/CD95/CD27 yielded CD4+ naive, central memory, regulatory and stem cell-like memory cells. Of note for this clone: Antigen unknown.

Sequencing input: central memory CD4+ T cells from blood. This clonotype originated in a man aged 30 to 39 in good health. The chain joins TRBV5-1 to TRBJ2-5; TRBD1 or TRBD2 may be the D gene (6 bases each). The CDR3 region has the DNA TGCGCCAGCAGCTTACAAAGGGGGGCCCAAGAGACCCAGTACTTC. Translated, it gives CASSLQRGAQETQYF.